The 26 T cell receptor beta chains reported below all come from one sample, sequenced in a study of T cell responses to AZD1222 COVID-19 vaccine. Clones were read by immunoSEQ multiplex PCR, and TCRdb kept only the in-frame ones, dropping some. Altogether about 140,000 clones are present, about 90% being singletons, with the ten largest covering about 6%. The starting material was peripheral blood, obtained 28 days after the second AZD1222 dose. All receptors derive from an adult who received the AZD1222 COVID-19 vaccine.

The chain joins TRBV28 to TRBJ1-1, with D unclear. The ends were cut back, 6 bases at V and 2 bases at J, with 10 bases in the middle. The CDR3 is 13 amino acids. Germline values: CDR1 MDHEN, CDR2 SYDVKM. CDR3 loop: CASSRTDNTEAFF. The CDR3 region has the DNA TGTGCCAGCAGCCGGACGGACAACACTGAAGCTTTCTTT.

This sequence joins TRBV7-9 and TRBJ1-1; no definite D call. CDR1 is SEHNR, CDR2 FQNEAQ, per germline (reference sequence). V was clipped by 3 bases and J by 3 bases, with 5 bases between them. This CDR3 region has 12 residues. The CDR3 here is CASSLDDTEAFF. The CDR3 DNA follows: TGTGCCAGCAGCTTGGATGACACTGAAGCTTTCTTT. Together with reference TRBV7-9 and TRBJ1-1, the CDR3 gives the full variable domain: DTGVSQNPRHKITKRGQNVTFRCDPISEHNRLYWYRQTLGQGPEFLTYFQNEAQLEKSRLLSDRFSAERPKGSFSTLEIQRTEQGDSAMYLCASSLDDTEAFFGQGTRLTVV.

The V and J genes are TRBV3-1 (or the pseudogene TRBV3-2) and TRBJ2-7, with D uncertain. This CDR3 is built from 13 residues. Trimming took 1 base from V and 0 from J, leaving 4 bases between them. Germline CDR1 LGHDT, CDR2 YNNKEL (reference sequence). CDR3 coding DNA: TGTGCCAGCAGCCAAGGGATCTCCTACGAGCAGTACTTC. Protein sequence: CASSQGISYEQYF.

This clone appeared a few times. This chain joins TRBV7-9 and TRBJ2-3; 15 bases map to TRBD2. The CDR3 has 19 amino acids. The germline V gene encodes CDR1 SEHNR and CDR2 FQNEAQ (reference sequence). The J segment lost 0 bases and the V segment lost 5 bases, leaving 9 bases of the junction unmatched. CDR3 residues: CASSTEGLAGGTSTDTQYF. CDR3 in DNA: TGTGCCAGCAGCACGGAGGGACTAGCGGGAGGCACAAGCACAGATACGCAGTATTTT.

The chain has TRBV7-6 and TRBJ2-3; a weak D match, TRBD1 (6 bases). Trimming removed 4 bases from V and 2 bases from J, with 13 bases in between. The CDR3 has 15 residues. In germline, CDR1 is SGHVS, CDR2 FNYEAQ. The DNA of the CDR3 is TGTGCCAGCAGCTCGGGACAAAAGATCACAGATACGCAGTATTTT. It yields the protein CASSSGQKITDTQYF.

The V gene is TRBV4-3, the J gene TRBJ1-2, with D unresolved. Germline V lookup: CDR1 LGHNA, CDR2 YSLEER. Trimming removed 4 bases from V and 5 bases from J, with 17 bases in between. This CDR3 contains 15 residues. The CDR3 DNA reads TGCGCCAGCAGCCCCGACTTGGCAGGCTTATATGGCTACACCTTC. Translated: CASSPDLAGLYGYTF.

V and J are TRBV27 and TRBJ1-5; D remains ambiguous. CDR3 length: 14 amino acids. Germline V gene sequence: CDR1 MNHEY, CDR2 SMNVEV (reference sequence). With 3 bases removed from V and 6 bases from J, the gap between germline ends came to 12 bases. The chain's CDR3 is CASSLIWGGQPQHF. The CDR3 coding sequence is TGTGCCAGCAGTTTGATCTGGGGTGGTCAGCCCCAGCATTTT.

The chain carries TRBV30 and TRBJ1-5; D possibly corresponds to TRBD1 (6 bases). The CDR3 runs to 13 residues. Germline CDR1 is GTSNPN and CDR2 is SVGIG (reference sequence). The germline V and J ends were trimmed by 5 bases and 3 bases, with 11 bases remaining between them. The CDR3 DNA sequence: TGTGCCTGGTCGGACAGAGTCAATCAGCCCCAGCATTTT. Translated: CAWSDRVNQPQHF.

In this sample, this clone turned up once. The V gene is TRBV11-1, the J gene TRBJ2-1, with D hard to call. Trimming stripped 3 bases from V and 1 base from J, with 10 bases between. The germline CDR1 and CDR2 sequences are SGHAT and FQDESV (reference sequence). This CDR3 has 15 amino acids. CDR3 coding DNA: TGTGCCAGCAGCTTCGATTGGGGTTCCTACAATGAGCAGTTCTTC. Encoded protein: CASSFDWGSYNEQFF.

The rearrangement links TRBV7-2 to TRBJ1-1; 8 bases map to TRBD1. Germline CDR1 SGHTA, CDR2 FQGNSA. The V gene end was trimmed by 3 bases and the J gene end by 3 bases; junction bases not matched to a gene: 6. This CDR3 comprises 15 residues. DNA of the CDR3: TGTGCCAGCAGCTTCACAGGGGACAGGTACACTGAAGCTTTCTTT. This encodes CASSFTGDRYTEAFF.

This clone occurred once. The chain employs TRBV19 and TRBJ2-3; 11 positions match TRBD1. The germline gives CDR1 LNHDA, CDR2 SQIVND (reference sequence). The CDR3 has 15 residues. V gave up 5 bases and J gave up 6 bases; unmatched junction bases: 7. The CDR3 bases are TGTGCCAGTAGTGTGGGGACAGGGGGATCTGATACGCAGTATTTT. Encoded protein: CASSVGTGGSDTQYF.

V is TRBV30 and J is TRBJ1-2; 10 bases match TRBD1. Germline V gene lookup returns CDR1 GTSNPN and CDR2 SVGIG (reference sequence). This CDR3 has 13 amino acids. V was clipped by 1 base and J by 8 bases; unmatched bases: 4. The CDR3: CAWSGQGAAGYTF. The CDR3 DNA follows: TGTGCCTGGAGTGGACAGGGGGCGGCGGGCTACACCTTC.

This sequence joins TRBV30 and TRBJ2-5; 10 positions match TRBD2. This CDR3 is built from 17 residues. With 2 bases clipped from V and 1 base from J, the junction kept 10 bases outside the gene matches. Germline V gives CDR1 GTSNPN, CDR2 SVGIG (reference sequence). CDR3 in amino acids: CAWSLASGSPIQETQYF. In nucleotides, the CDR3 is TGTGCCTGGAGTTTAGCTAGCGGGAGCCCGATCCAAGAGACCCAGTACTTC.

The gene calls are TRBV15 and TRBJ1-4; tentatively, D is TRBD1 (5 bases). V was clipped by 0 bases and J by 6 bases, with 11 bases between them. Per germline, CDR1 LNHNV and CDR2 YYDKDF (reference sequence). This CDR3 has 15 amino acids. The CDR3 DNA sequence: TGTGCCACCAGCAGAGATCGCGGGACCGATGAAAAACTGTTTTTT. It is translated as CATSRDRGTDEKLFF.

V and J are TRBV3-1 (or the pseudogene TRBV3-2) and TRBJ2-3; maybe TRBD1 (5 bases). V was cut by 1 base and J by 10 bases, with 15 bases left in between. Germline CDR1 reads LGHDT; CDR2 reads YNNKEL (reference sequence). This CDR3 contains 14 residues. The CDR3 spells CASSQVISQGSQYF. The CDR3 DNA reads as TGTGCCAGCAGCCAAGTTATCAGTCAGGGTTCGCAGTATTTT.

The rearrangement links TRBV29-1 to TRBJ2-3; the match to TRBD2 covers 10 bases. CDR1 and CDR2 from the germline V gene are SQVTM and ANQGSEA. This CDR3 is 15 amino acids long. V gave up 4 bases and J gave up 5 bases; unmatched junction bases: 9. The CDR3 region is CSVGQLAGEEDTQYF. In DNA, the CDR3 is TGCAGCGTTGGTCAGCTAGCGGGAGAGGAAGATACGCAGTATTTT.

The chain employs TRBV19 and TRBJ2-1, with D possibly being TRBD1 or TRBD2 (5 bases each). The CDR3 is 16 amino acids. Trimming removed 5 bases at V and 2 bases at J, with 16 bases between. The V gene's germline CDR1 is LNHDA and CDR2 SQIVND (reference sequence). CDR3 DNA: TGTGCCAGTAGTTCAGACCGGGACCCCCCCTACAATGAGCAGTTCTTC. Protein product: CASSSDRDPPYNEQFF.

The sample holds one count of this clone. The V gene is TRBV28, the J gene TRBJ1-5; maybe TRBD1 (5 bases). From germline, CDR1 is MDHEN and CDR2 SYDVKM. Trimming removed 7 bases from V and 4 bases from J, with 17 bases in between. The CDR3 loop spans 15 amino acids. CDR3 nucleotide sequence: TGTGCCAGCAATGCCCAGACAGTTTCTAATCAGCCCCAGCATTTT. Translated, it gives CASNAQTVSNQPQHF.

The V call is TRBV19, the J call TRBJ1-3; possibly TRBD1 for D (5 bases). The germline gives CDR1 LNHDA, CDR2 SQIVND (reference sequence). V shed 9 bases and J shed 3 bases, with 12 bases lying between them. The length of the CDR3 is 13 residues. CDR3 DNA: TGTGCCAGCAGGGTCGCAGGTGGAAACACCATATATTTT. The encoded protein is CASRVAGGNTIYF. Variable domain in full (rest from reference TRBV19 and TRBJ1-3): DGGITQSPKYLFRKEGQNVTLSCEQNLNHDAMYWYRQDPGQGLRLIYYSQIVNDFQKGDIAEGYSVSREKKESFPLTVTSAQKNPTAFYLCASRVAGGNTIYFGEGSWLTVV.

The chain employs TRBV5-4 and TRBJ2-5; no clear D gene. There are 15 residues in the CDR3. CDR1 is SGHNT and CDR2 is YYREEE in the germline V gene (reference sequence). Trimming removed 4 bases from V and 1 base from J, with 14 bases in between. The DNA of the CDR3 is TGTGCCAGCAGCCAGGCGATGGGTAGCCAAGAGACCCAGTACTTC. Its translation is CASSQAMGSQETQYF.

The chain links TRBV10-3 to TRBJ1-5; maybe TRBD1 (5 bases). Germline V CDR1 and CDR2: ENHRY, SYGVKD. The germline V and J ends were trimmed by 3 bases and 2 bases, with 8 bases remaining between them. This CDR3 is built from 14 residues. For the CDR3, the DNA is TGTGCCATCAGTGACAGGGAAGGCAATCAGCCCCAGCATTTT. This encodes CAISDREGNQPQHF.

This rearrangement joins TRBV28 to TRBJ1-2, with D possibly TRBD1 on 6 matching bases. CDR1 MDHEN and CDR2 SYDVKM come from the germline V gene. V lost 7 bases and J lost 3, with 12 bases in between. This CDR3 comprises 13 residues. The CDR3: CASKQGGDYGYTF. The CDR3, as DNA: TGTGCCAGCAAACAGGGTGGTGACTATGGCTACACCTTC.

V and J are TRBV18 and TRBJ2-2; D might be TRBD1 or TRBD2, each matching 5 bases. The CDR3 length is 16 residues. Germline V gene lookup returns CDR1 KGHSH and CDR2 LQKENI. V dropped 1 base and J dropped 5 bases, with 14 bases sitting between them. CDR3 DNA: TGTGCCAGCTCACCACTGGTCGGGGCGCATACCGGGGAGCTGTTTTTT. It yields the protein CASSPLVGAHTGELFF.

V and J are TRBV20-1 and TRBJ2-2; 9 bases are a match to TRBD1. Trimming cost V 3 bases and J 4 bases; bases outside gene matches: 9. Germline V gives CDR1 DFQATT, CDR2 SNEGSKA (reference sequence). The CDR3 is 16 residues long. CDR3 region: CSASYQRTGVTGELFF. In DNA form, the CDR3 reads TGCAGTGCTAGTTATCAGAGGACAGGGGTCACCGGGGAGCTGTTTTTT.

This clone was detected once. CDR3 in amino acids: CASSLLPSGDRTEAFF. The CDR3 nucleotides read TGCGCCAGCAGCTTGCTCCCCTCTGGGGATCGAACTGAAGCTTTCTTT. The rearrangement joins TRBV5-1 to TRBJ1-1; D is unresolved. The germline V and J ends were trimmed by 1 base and 5 bases, with 18 bases remaining between them. CDR1 and CDR2 from the germline V gene are SGHRS and YFSETQ. This CDR3 spans 16 amino acids.

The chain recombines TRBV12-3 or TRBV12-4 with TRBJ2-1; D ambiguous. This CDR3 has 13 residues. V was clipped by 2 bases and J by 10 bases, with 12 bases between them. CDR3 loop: CASSLNTVQEQFF. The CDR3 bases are TGTGCCAGCAGTTTAAACACAGTTCAAGAGCAGTTCTTC.